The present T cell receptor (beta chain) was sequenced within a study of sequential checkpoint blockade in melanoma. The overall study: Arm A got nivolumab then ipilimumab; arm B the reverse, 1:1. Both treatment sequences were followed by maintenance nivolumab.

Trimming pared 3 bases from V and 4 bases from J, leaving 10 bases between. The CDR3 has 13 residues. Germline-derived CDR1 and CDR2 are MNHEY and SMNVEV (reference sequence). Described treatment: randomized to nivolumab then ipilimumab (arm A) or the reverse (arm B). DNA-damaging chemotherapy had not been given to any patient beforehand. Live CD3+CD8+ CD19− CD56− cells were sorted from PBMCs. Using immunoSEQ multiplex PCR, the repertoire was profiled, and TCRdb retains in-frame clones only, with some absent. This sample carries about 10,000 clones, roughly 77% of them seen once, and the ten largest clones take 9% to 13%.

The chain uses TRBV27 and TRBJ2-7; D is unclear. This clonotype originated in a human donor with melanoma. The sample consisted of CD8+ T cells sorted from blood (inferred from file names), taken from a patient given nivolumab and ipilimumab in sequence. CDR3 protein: CASSLGSAYEQYF. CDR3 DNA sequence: TGTGCCAGCAGTTTGGGCTCTGCTTACGAGCAGTACTTC.